This entry lists 20 T cell receptor beta chains sequenced from one sample in a study of T-cell memory formation after mild COVID-19. One entry per CDR3 protein results from TCRdb running MiXCR on the 5' RACE reads. Found here are about 190,000 distinct CDR3 sequences, about 17% of them singletons; the top ten hold 2.4%. Source material: PBMCs or a T cell subset sorted from them (not recorded which). The receptor set was obtained from an adult woman who had mild COVID-19 (a few samples of this study predate the infection). Cell type and time point are not known.

The rearrangement links TRBV4-2 to TRBJ2-2, with D perhaps matching TRBD2 (6 bases). Germline assignment: CDR1 LGHNA and CDR2 YNFKEQ. Trimming shortened V by 1 base and J by 9 bases, and 21 bases separated the two germline ends. CDR3 length equals 17 residues. CDR3 amino acids: CASSQGGLRDSARELFF. CDR3 DNA: TGTGCCAGCAGCCAAGGTGGACTTCGGGACTCCGCCAGGGAGCTGTTTTTT.

There are a few counts of this clonotype. J is TRBJ1-5 and V is TRBV12-3 or TRBV12-4, with 7 bases identical to TRBD1. The ends lost 1 base at V and 0 bases at J; junction bases unmatched: 3. CDR3 length: 16 amino acids. CDR3 amino acids: CASSLDWTGSNQPQHF. The CDR3 bases are TGTGCCAGCAGTTTAGATTGGACAGGTAGCAATCAGCCCCAGCATTTT.

This sequence joins TRBV12-3 or TRBV12-4 and TRBJ2-2; 7 bases map to TRBD2. The CDR3 covers 16 residues. Unmatched junction bases numbered 10, after V lost 4 bases and J lost 5 bases. CDR3 amino acids: CASSSRTSSGTGELFF. The CDR3 DNA reads as TGTGCCAGCAGTTCGAGGACTAGTTCGGGGACCGGGGAGCTGTTTTTT.

This clonotype was seen only a few times. This chain connects TRBV23-1 to TRBJ2-2; no firm D call. TRBV23-1 is an ORF, and what it does is uncertain. The CDR3 length is 13 residues. V was trimmed by 3 bases and J by 6 bases, leaving 8 bases between them. The CDR3 loop is CASSHLGAGELFF. DNA of the CDR3: TGCGCCAGCAGTCACTTGGGCGCCGGGGAGCTGTTTTTT.

This clonotype was found a few times. J is TRBJ1-5 and V is TRBV7-9; 8 nucleotides match TRBD1. The trim removed 6 bases at V and 7 bases at J, leaving 17 bases unmatched. Germline CDR1 and CDR2: SEHNR and FQNEAQ (reference sequence). The CDR3 sequence is 17 residues long. In DNA, the CDR3 is TGTGCCAGCAGTCCTGGACAGGGAAGAAAGTTGGGACAGCCCCAGCATTTT. It is translated as CASSPGQGRKLGQPQHF.

The J gene is TRBJ2-3, the V gene TRBV15; D remains unclear. The CDR3 has 15 residues. V lost 1 base and J 0 bases, leaving 8 bases between the germline ends. In germline, CDR1 is LNHNV, CDR2 YYDKDF (reference sequence). The CDR3 protein is CATSRVYRSTDTQYF. In nucleotides, the CDR3 is TGTGCCACCAGCAGAGTTTACAGAAGCACAGATACGCAGTATTTT.

This chain uses TRBV18 with TRBJ2-7; 10 positions agree with TRBD1. J gave up 4 bases and V 1 base, and 10 bases lay outside the gene matches. Germline V lookup: CDR1 KGHSH, CDR2 LQKENI. This CDR3 is 17 amino acids long. DNA for the CDR3: TGTGCCAGCTCACCACAGGGGCCGGGACAGGGGCTTTACGAGCAGTACTTC. Translated: CASSPQGPGQGLYEQYF.

This clonotype was observed a handful of times. DNA of the CDR3: TGCAGCGTTGAAGAGGCGAGCAATGAGCAGTTCTTC. Translated: CSVEEASNEQFF. The rearrangement links TRBV29-1 to TRBJ2-1; D remains ambiguous. V gave up 0 bases and J gave up 6 bases, with 6 bases separating them. Germline assignment: CDR1 SQVTM and CDR2 ANQGSEA. The CDR3 consists of 12 residues.

This clonotype was recorded a few times. The rearrangement uses TRBV4-3 and TRBJ2-3; TRBD2 might be the D (6 bases). Trimming left V 0 bases short and J 5 bases short, with 15 bases between. The CDR3 has 16 residues. Looked up from germline, CDR1 is LGHNA and CDR2 is YSLEER. The chain's CDR3 is CASSQEGLARGDTQYF. The CDR3 DNA sequence: TGCGCCAGCAGCCAAGAAGGGCTAGCGAGGGGAGATACGCAGTATTTT.

The chain uses TRBV5-1 and TRBJ2-1, with D hard to call. V lost 0 bases and J lost 7, with 8 bases in between. The CDR3 runs 13 residues. In germline, CDR1 is SGHRS, CDR2 YFSETQ. The CDR3 spells CASSLEHLNEQFF. The CDR3 coding sequence is TGCGCCAGCAGCTTGGAGCACTTAAATGAGCAGTTCTTC.

This chain links TRBV12-3 or TRBV12-4 with TRBJ2-3; 10 bases match TRBD2. Unmatched junction bases numbered 8, after V lost 3 bases and J lost 5 bases. This CDR3 is built from 16 residues. CDR3 DNA: TGTGCCAGCAGTTTTACGAGCGGGAGGGCTGGAGATACGCAGTATTTT. Translated, it gives CASSFTSGRAGDTQYF.

The CDR3 region has the DNA TGTGCCAGCAGCACCACCCGAGAGCGGGAGCAGTTCTTC. This translates into CASSTTREREQFF. This chain connects TRBV6-2 or TRBV6-3 to TRBJ2-1; D might be TRBD2 (5 bases). The CDR3 has 13 residues. With 6 bases removed from V and 10 bases from J, the gap between germline ends came to 16 bases. Germline V gene lookup returns CDR1 MNHEY and CDR2 SVGEGT.

This clonotype has more than one count but fewer than ten. V is TRBV24-1 and J is TRBJ2-3; D may be TRBD2 (5 bases). The V gene's germline CDR1 is KGHDR and CDR2 SFDVKD. Trimming took 3 bases from V and 5 from J, leaving 11 bases between them. The CDR3 is 14 amino acids. The CDR3 nucleotides read TGTGCCACCAGTGATCTTTCCCGGGGAGATACGCAGTATTTT. Amino acid sequence: CATSDLSRGDTQYF.

CDR3 sequence reads: CATSPGTGGLGAFF. For the CDR3, the DNA is TGTGCCACCAGTCCAGGGACAGGGGGTCTCGGAGCTTTCTTT. This chain links TRBV15 with TRBJ1-1; TRBD1 aligns across 11 bases. Unmatched junction bases numbered 10, after V lost 6 bases and J lost 10 bases. The CDR3 contains 14 residues. Germline loops: CDR1 LNHNV, CDR2 YYDKDF (reference sequence).

The sample holds a few counts of this clonotype. Because the CDR3 is missing its conserved closing phenylalanine or tryptophan, this is likely a read error. The chain links TRBV5-1 to TRBJ2-2, with D perhaps TRBD1 (6 bases). Trimming cost V 4 bases and J 6 bases, with 13 bases left between them. The CDR3 extends over 14 amino acids. Germline-derived CDR1 and CDR2 are SGHRS and YFSETQ. The CDR3 loop reads CASSVEQGPGELFS. DNA for the CDR3: TGCGCCAGCAGCGTAGAACAGGGTCCCGGGGAGCTGTTTTCT.

The sample holds a few counts of this clonotype. The chain combines TRBV6-1 with TRBJ1-5; TRBD1 matches at 7 bases. Germline loops: CDR1 MNHNS, CDR2 SASEGT. CDR3 length: 13 amino acids. The V segment lost 6 bases and the J segment 6 bases; nucleotides outside the gene matches: 5. CDR3: CASREQGVQPQHF. The CDR3 DNA is TGTGCCAGCAGGGAGCAGGGGGTTCAGCCCCAGCATTTT.

The chain is built from TRBV12-3 or TRBV12-4 and TRBJ1-5; D may be TRBD1 (6 bases). The CDR3 consists of 16 residues. V gave up 6 bases and J gave up 6 bases, with 21 bases separating them. Written as DNA, the CDR3 is TGTGCCAGCAGCCCACCCAGGAACCAAGGGGGTCAGCCCCAGCATTTT. Residues: CASSPPRNQGGQPQHF.

The chain joins TRBV12-3 or TRBV12-4 to TRBJ2-1; 7 bases line up with TRBD2. Trimming at V came to 7 bases and at J to 3 bases, leaving 3 bases not matched to a gene. The CDR3 has 13 residues. The CDR3 protein is CASTIAGYNEQFF. DNA of the CDR3: TGTGCCAGCACCATAGCGGGCTACAATGAGCAGTTCTTC.

The J gene is TRBJ2-6, the V gene TRBV20-1, with D unclear. V was trimmed by 3 bases and J by 0 bases, leaving 15 bases between them. The germline gives CDR1 DFQATT, CDR2 SNEGSKA (reference sequence). CDR3 length: 17 amino acids. This CDR3 is CSASPEVRLSGANVLTF. In nucleotides, the CDR3 is TGCAGTGCTAGTCCCGAGGTCCGTCTCTCTGGGGCCAACGTCCTGACTTTC.

This clonotype was counted only a few times. The chain recombines TRBV6-6 with TRBJ2-3; TRBD1 matches at 7 bases. Germline-derived CDR1 and CDR2 are MNHNY and SVGAGI (reference sequence). With 4 bases clipped from V and 10 bases from J, the junction kept 11 bases outside the gene matches. The CDR3 spans 14 residues. In DNA form, the CDR3 reads TGTGCCAGCAGTTCTGGGACAGCCCGGCAGGCGCAGTATTTT. It yields the protein CASSSGTARQAQYF.